One T cell receptor beta chain is described in this entry. Its antigen is as yet unknown. This sample stems from a study of monozygotic twins with inflammatory bowel disease. CDR1 SGHKS and CDR2 YYEKEE come from the germline V gene (reference sequence). The CDR3 runs to 14 residues. General study findings and limits: Repertoire similarity was not found to differ between concordant and discordant twins, possibly from limited power. IBD patients shared fewer clonotypes with others than healthy twins, especially with disease activity.

Each of TCRalpha and TCRbeta cDNA went through two nested PCRs, lasting approximately 16 and 10 cycles. TCRdb reprocessed the 5' RACE reads and stores each CDR3 protein as one record, lacking DNA. Its table lists 95,000 to 110,000 distinct CDR3 sequences. The sequence was collected from a human donor with ulcerative colitis or Crohn's disease, or a healthy co-twin of an affected twin (not recorded which). The genes are TRBV5-5 and TRBJ1-1. Sequenced: blood. CDR3 protein: CASSLAPVGTEAFF.